The 16 T cell receptor beta chains below all came from one sample that was sequenced in a study of blood T cells in healthy people across ages (dated by TCRdb to between 2014 and 2017). Libraries were made using 5' RACE. The run used an Illumina HiSeq 2500. The second PCR ran for about 6 to 12 cycles and used a J-beta primer mix along with a sample-barcoded 5' primer. TCRdb reanalyzed the raw reads on its own, using fastp at Q25 for trimming and MiXCR for clone calling, and kept in-frame beta chains. Entries that share a CDR3 protein sequence are merged under the most common genes and DNA. The sample includes approximately 700,000 distinct CDR3 sequences, with about 34% observed a single time. Jointly, the top ten make up approximately 15% of the sample. Sequences were obtained from blood. Source of these receptors: an elderly woman in good health. Donor details come from another sample of the same person, matched by shared clones.

The V call is TRBV7-9, the J call TRBJ2-3, with 12 bases fitting TRBD2. V trimming: 4 bases; J trimming: 7 bases; junction bases outside the gene matches: 6. The CDR3 length is 15 residues. The germline V gene encodes CDR1 SEHNR and CDR2 FQNEAQ (reference sequence). CDR3 DNA sequence: TGTGCCAGCAGCTCAGCTAGCGGGGGGGGAAATACGCAGTATTTT. Its translation is CASSSASGGGNTQYF.

About this clonotype: Given a much more abundant clone one base away, this may be a read error. V is TRBV5-1 and J is TRBJ2-7, with 9 positions matching TRBD2. In germline, CDR1 is SGHRS, CDR2 YFSETQ. The CDR3 loop spans 16 amino acids. The junction had 17 bases not matched to a gene; V was cut back by 3 bases and J by 10 bases. CDR3 loop: CASSSNSGGGEESQYF. As DNA, the CDR3 is TGCGCCAGCAGCTCGAATAGCGGGGGAGGAGAAGAGTCCCAGTACTTC.

The CDR3 nucleotides read TGCAGTGCTGATCAACGCAGGGGAAGGAGTGAGCAGTTCTTC. Its translation: CSADQRRGRSEQFF. The rearrangement uses TRBV20-1 and TRBJ2-1, with D maybe TRBD1 (6 bases). CDR3 length: 14 residues. The germline V and J ends were trimmed by 5 bases and 9 bases, with 20 bases remaining between them. Germline-derived CDR1 and CDR2 are DFQATT and SNEGSKA (reference sequence).

This clonotype was seen repeatedly, ten times or more. The chain carries TRBV7-8 and TRBJ1-2, with 11 positions matching TRBD1. Germline assignment: CDR1 SGHVS and CDR2 FQNEAQ. V trimming: 4 bases; J trimming: 8 bases; junction bases outside the gene matches: 3. This CDR3 region has 13 residues. The CDR3 bases are TGTGCCAGCAGCTCGAGGACAGGGGGCGGCTACACCTTC. As protein: CASSSRTGGGYTF.

CDR3 region: CSAGRGEGDTQYF. The CDR3 bases are TGCAGTGCTGGCAGGGGAGAGGGAGATACGCAGTATTTT. This chain uses TRBV20-1 with TRBJ2-3, with D perhaps matching TRBD1 (6 bases). The germline CDR1 and CDR2 sequences are DFQATT and SNEGSKA (reference sequence). The CDR3 has 13 amino acids. V was shortened by 5 bases and J by 5 bases, with 14 bases between the two germline ends.

This clonotype turned up a few times. A read error may be the cause here, since a much bigger clone is one base away. The chain couples TRBV29-1 to TRBJ1-2; the D gene is possibly TRBD1 (5 bases). The germline V gene has CDR1 SQVTM and CDR2 ANQGSEA. The CDR3 spans 14 residues. This chain's CDR3 is CSVEPPGQVFGCTF. CDR3 sequence (DNA): TGCAGCGTTGAGCCGCCAGGGCAAGTATTTGGCTGCACCTTC.

This clonotype has a count of ten or more. The chain recombines TRBV6-6 with TRBJ2-3; TRBD2 matches 11 bases. CDR1 and CDR2 from the germline V gene are MNHNY and SVGAGI (reference sequence). The CDR3 totals 15 residues. The V segment lost 6 bases and the J segment 4 bases; nucleotides outside the gene matches: 6. The CDR3 coding sequence is TGTGCCAGCAGGGATAGCGGGGGGGGTTCAGATACGCAGTATTTT. Translating it yields CASRDSGGGSDTQYF.

This clonotype was seen only a few times. This chain joins TRBV19 and TRBJ1-1; weak D call: TRBD1 (5 bases). In germline, CDR1 is LNHDA, CDR2 SQIVND (reference sequence). Trimming removed 5 bases from V and 1 base from J, with 11 bases in between. The CDR3 has 14 residues. The CDR3 DNA reads as TGTGCCAGTAGTGAAACCGACAGGAACACTGAAGCTTTCTTT. This sequence encodes CASSETDRNTEAFF.

The V call is TRBV29-1, the J call TRBJ1-1; no reliable D call. This CDR3 is 10 amino acids long. The germline gives CDR1 SQVTM, CDR2 ANQGSEA. The V end was cut by 8 bases, the J end by 7 bases, with 11 bases between. CDR3 sequence (DNA): TGCAGCTCCTCGGACGGTGAAGCTTTCTTT. It specifies CSSSDGEAFF.

This clonotype was recorded at least ten times. V is TRBV10-3 and J is TRBJ2-1, with TRBD1 matching 8 bases. Germline V CDR1 and CDR2: ENHRY, SYGVKD. CDR3 length equals 16 residues. V shed 11 bases and J 6 bases; nucleotides not matched to a gene: 18. The CDR3 DNA follows: TGTGCCTCCCAGTCCCGCGGGACAGGCCTTTCCAATGAGCAGTTCTTC. It yields the protein CASQSRGTGLSNEQFF.

DNA of the CDR3: TGTGCCAGCAGTATACTAGCGGGAGTAGCATATTTGGACGAGCAGTACTTC. Protein: CASSILAGVAYLDEQYF. The chain has TRBV28 and TRBJ2-7; 11 bases are shared with TRBD2. Germline V gene sequence: CDR1 MDHEN, CDR2 SYDVKM. The trim removed 5 bases at V and 5 bases at J, leaving 14 bases unmatched. The CDR3 is made up of 17 amino acids.

This clonotype has only a few counts. A much larger clone lies one base from this, so it may be a read error. This chain uses TRBV12-3 or TRBV12-4 with TRBJ2-7; possible D gene TRBD2, 6 bases. CDR3 length equals 16 residues. V lost 2 bases and J lost 7, with 21 bases in between. CDR3 DNA: TGTGCCAGCAGTTTACGGGGGACCCCCAGCGTACATGAGCAGTACTTC. As protein: CASSLRGTPSVHEQYF.

Notes on this clonotype: Since a much larger clone is just one base distant, this may be a read error. The V gene is TRBV28, the J gene TRBJ1-2; no firm D call. CDR1 is MDHEN, CDR2 SYDVKM, per germline. There are 14 residues in the CDR3. As DNA, the CDR3 is TGTGCCAGCAGTTTAACTGTAGGGAGAGGTGGCTACATCTTC. Its protein is CASSLTVGRGGYIF.

This clonotype was recorded at least ten times. The chain has TRBV5-1 and TRBJ2-5, with 9 bases that match TRBD1. Germline values: CDR1 SGHRS, CDR2 YFSETQ. The trim removed 4 bases at V and 4 bases at J, leaving 5 bases unmatched. The length of the CDR3 is 14 residues. The DNA for the CDR3 is TGCGCCAGCAGCCCCACAGGGGGCTCAGAGACCCAGTACTTC. It is translated as CASSPTGGSETQYF.

In its sample, this clonotype was seen many times. This sequence joins TRBV6-6 and TRBJ1-2; 7 bases match TRBD1. The CDR3 contains 13 residues. Germline CDR1 MNHNY, CDR2 SVGAGI (reference sequence). The J segment lost 7 bases and the V segment lost 5 bases, leaving 7 bases of the junction unmatched. The CDR3 protein is CASSQTGASGYTF. CDR3 in DNA: TGTGCCAGCAGTCAAACAGGGGCGAGTGGCTACACCTTC.

This clonotype was seen many times. This chain uses TRBV4-2 with TRBJ2-3, with 7 bases fitting TRBD1. Per the germline V gene, CDR1 is LGHNA and CDR2 is YNFKEQ. V gave up 4 bases and J gave up 5 bases; unmatched junction bases: 3. This CDR3 has 13 residues. The chain's CDR3 is CASSPRQGDTQYF. The CDR3 DNA is TGTGCCAGCAGCCCTAGACAGGGAGATACGCAGTATTTT.